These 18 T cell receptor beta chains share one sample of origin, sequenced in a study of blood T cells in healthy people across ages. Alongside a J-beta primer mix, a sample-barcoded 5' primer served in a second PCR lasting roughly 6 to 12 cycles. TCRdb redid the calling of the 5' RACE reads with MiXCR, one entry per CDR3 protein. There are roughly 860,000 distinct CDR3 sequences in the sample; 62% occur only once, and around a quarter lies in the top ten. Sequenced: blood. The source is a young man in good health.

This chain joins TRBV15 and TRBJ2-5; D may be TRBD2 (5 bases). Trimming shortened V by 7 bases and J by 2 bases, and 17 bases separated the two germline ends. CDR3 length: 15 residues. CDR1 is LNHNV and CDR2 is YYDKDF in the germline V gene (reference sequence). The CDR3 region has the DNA TGTGCCACCACCTTGATCGGAGGTGGGCAAGAGACCCAGTACTTC. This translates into CATTLIGGGQETQYF.

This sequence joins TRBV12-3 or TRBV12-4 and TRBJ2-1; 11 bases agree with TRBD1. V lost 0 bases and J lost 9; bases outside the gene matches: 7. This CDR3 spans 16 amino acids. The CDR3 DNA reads TGTGCCAGCAGTTTAGCGAGTGGACAGGGGGCGCCTGAGCAGTTCTTC. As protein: CASSLASGQGAPEQFF.

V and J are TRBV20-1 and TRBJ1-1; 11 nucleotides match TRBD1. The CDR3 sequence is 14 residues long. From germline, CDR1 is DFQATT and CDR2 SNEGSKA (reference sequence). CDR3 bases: TGCAGGGCACGGACAGGGGGCGGGAGCACTGAAGCTTTCTTT. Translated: CRARTGGGSTEAFF.

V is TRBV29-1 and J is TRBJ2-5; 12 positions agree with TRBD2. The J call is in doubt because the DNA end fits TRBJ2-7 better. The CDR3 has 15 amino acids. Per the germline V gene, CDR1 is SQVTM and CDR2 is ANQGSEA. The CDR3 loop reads CSVEGLAGVSYEQYF. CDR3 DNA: TGCAGCGTTGAAGGACTAGCGGGAGTATCGTACGAGCAGTACTTC.

This CDR3 is CASSPNGGINGYTF. CDR3 nucleotides: TGTGCCAGCAGCCCCAACGGGGGTATCAATGGCTACACCTTC. The rearrangement links TRBV11-2 to TRBJ1-2; D possibly corresponds to TRBD1 (5 bases). Germline values: CDR1 SGHAT, CDR2 FQNNGV. The CDR3 length is 14 residues. V was clipped by 5 bases and J by 6 bases, with 16 bases between them. The full variable domain, its missing parts supplied by reference TRBV11-2 and TRBJ1-2, is EAGVAQSPRYKIIEKRQSVAFWCNPISGHATLYWYQQILGQGPKLLIQFQNNGVVDDSQLPKDRFSAERLKGVDSTLKIQPAKLEDSAVYLCASSPNGGINGYTFGSGTRLTVV.

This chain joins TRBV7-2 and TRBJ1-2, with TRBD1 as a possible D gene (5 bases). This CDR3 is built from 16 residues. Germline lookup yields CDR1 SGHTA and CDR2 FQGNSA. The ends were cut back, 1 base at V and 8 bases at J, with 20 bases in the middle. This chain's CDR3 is CASSLVWRLGVEGYTF. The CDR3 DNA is TGTGCCAGCAGCTTAGTTTGGCGGTTGGGGGTAGAAGGCTACACCTTC.

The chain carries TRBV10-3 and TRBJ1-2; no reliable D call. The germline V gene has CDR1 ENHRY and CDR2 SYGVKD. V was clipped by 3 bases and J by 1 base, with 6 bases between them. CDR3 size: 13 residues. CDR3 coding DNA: TGTGCCATCAGTGAAAATAATAACTATGGCTACACCTTC. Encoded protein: CAISENNNYGYTF.

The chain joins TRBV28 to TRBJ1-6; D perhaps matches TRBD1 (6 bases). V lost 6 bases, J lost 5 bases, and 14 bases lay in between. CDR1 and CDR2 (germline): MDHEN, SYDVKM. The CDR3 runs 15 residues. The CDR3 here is CASSTTGLDNSPLHF. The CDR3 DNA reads TGTGCCAGCAGCACCACAGGGTTGGATAATTCACCCCTCCACTTT.

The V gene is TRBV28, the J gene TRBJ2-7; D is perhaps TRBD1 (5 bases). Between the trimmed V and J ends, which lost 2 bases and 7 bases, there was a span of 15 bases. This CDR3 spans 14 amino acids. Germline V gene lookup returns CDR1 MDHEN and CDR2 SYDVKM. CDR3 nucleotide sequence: TGTGCCAGCAGTTTAGGGGTAGGGGCGAGAGAGCAGTACTTC. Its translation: CASSLGVGAREQYF.

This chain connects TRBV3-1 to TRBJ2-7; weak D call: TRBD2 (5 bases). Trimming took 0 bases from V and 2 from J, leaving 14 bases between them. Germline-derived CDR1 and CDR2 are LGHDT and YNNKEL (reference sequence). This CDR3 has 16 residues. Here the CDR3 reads CASSQDLYEGTYEQYF. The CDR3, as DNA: TGTGCCAGCAGCCAAGATCTGTATGAGGGTACCTACGAGCAGTACTTC.

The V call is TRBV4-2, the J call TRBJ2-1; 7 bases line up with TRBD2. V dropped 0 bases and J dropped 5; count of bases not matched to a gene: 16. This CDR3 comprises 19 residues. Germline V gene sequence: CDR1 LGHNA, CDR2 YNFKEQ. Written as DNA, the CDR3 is TGTGCCAGCAGCCAAGACGGGGCTGGGGGGGTAGGAACCGACAATGAGCAGTTCTTC. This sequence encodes CASSQDGAGGVGTDNEQFF.

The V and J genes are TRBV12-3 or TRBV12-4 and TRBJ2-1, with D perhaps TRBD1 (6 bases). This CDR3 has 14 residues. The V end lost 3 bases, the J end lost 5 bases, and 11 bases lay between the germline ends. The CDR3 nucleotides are TGTGCCAGCAGTTTGGGGGCCAGACACAATGAGCAGTTCTTC. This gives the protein CASSLGARHNEQFF.

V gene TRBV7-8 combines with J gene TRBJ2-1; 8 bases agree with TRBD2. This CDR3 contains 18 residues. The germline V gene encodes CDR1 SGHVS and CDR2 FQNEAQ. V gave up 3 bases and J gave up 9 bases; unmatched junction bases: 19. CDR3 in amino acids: CASSFLMGRGTSPVEQFF. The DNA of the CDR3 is TGTGCCAGCAGCTTCCTCATGGGCCGTGGGACTAGTCCGGTTGAGCAGTTCTTC. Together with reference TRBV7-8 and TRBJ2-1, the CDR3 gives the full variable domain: GAGVSQSPRYKVAKRGQDVALRCDPISGHVSLFWYQQALGQGPEFLTYFQNEAQLDKSGLPSDRFFAERPEGSVSTLKIQRTQQEDSAVYLCASSFLMGRGTSPVEQFFGPGTRLTVL.

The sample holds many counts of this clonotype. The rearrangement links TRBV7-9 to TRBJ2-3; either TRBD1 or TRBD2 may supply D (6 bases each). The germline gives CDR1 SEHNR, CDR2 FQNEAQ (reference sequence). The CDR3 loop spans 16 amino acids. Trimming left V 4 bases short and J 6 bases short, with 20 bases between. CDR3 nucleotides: TGTGCCAGCAGCTCCCTAGGGGGGCCACAAGGGGATACGCAGTATTTT. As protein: CASSSLGGPQGDTQYF.

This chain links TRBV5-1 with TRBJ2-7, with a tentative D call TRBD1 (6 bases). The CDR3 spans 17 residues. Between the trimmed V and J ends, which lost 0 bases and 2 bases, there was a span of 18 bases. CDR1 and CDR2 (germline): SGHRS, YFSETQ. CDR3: CASSLGPTGQTAYEQYF. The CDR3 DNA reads TGCGCCAGCAGCTTGGGGCCGACAGGTCAGACGGCCTACGAGCAGTACTTC.

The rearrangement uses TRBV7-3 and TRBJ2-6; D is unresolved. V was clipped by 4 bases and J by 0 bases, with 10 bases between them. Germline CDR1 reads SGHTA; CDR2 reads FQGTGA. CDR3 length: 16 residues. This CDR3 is CASSYNGFSGANVLTF. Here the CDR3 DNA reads TGTGCCAGCAGCTATAACGGGTTCTCTGGGGCCAACGTCCTGACTTTC.

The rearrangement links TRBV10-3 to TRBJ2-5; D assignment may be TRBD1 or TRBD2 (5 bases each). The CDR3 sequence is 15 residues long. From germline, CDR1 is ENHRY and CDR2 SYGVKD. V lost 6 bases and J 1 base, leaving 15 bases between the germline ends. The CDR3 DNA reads TGTGCCATCAGAGAGGACGGGGACCCCCAAGAGACCCAGTACTTC. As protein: CAIREDGDPQETQYF.

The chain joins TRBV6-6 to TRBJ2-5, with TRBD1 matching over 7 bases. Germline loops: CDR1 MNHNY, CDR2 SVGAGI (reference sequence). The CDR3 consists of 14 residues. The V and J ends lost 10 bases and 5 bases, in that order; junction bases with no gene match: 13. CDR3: CATQTGTYGETQYF. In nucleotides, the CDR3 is TGTGCCACTCAGACAGGGACATATGGCGAGACCCAGTACTTC.